The next 16 T cell receptor beta chains were all read from a single sample in a study of T cells in Graves' hyperthyroidism and ophthalmopathy. TCR beta CDR3 regions were amplified from RNA transcripts. HTBI primers were employed in a first-round RT-PCR of the TCR CDR3. Via MiXCR, TCRdb re-called the multiplex PCR reads, giving one row per CDR3 protein. The sample holds approximately 690,000 distinct CDR3 sequences, around 20% seen once. Material: blood. The source is a man aged 25 to 45 with Graves' ophthalmopathy.

The J gene is TRBJ2-7, the V gene TRBV15; TRBD2 is a possible D gene (7 bases). Germline CDR1 is LNHNV and CDR2 is YYDKDF (reference sequence). The germline V and J ends were trimmed by 0 bases and 0 bases, with 18 bases remaining between them. The CDR3 sequence is 18 residues long. The CDR3 loop is CATSREGGRGRSSYEQYF. DNA for the CDR3: TGTGCCACCAGCAGAGAGGGGGGGCGGGGGAGAAGCTCCTACGAGCAGTACTTC.

This clonotype turned up a few times. The genes are TRBV20-1 and TRBJ2-7; no reliable D call. With 6 bases removed from V and 3 bases from J, the gap between germline ends came to 15 bases. CDR1 is DFQATT, CDR2 SNEGSKA, per germline (reference sequence). The CDR3 is 13 amino acids. The CDR3 nucleotides read TGCAGTGCGGAAGGGTCCGGATTCTACGAGCAGTACTTC. Translation: CSAEGSGFYEQYF.

V and J are TRBV10-3 and TRBJ1-1; no clear D. The CDR3 runs 11 residues. Germline CDR1 reads ENHRY; CDR2 reads SYGVKD. V was clipped by 6 bases and J by 1 base, with 3 bases between them. The CDR3 DNA reads TGTGCCATCAGGGCGAACACTGAAGCTTTCTTT. Translating gives CAIRANTEAFF.

This clonotype was counted only a few times. The chain has TRBV6-4 and TRBJ2-3, with 12 bases lining up with TRBD2. The CDR3 consists of 16 residues. V was clipped by 2 bases and J by 0 bases; unmatched bases: 0. From germline, CDR1 is MRHNA and CDR2 SNTAGT. The CDR3 bases are TGTGCCAGCAGTGACGGGACTAGCGGGAGCACAGATACGCAGTATTTT. Translation: CASSDGTSGSTDTQYF.

This clonotype was detected many times. This chain links TRBV28 with TRBJ2-7, with 10 bases that match TRBD1. The CDR3 is made up of 14 amino acids. V was pared by 4 bases and J by 4 bases, with 4 bases of the junction left unmatched. The germline V gene has CDR1 MDHEN and CDR2 SYDVKM. Here the CDR3 DNA reads TGTGCCAGCAGTTCGCGGACAGGGGGTTACGAGCAGTACTTC. Translation gives CASSSRTGGYEQYF.

The chain joins TRBV27 to TRBJ1-1; tentative D call: TRBD1 (6 bases). Trimming took 0 bases from V and 1 from J, leaving 9 bases between them. Germline values: CDR1 MNHEY, CDR2 SMNVEV (reference sequence). The CDR3 sequence is 15 residues long. CDR3: CASSLSIRGNTEAFF. In nucleotides, the CDR3 is TGTGCCAGCAGTTTATCTATCAGGGGGAACACTGAAGCTTTCTTT.

This clonotype was counted ten times or more. The chain couples TRBV14 to TRBJ1-3; 10 nucleotides agree with TRBD1. The germline V gene has CDR1 SGHDN and CDR2 FVKESK. The CDR3 consists of 20 residues. The trim removed 1 base at V and 0 bases at J, leaving 12 bases unmatched. In nucleotides, the CDR3 is TGTGCCAGCAGCCAAGGGAGGGGACAGGGGCCCGCCCGCTCTGGAAACACCATATATTTT. It yields the protein CASSQGRGQGPARSGNTIYF.

In its sample, this clonotype was seen a few times. This CDR3 reads CASKTGRAYNEQFF. In nucleotides, the CDR3 is TGTGCCAGCAAGACCGGTCGGGCCTACAATGAGCAGTTCTTC. The rearrangement joins TRBV6-1 to TRBJ2-1, with unresolved D. CDR3 length equals 14 residues. The V end lost 7 bases, the J end lost 2 bases, and 12 bases lay between the germline ends. The germline V gene has CDR1 MNHNS and CDR2 SASEGT.

This clonotype was seen many times. The chain uses TRBV5-5 and TRBJ1-1; tentative D call: TRBD1 (5 bases). Per germline, CDR1 SGHKS and CDR2 YYEKEE (reference sequence). V was trimmed by 0 bases and J by 4 bases, leaving 10 bases between them. The CDR3 loop spans 14 amino acids. The CDR3 is CASSLGRAVTEAFF. CDR3 DNA sequence: TGTGCCAGCAGCTTGGGCAGGGCGGTCACTGAAGCTTTCTTT.

The table lists this clonotype with a count of one. V is TRBV7-2 and J is TRBJ2-1; TRBD2 matches 7 bases. The CDR3 runs to 14 residues. CDR1 is SGHTA and CDR2 is FQGNSA in the germline V gene. The ends lost 5 bases at V and 8 bases at J; junction bases unmatched: 9. DNA of the CDR3: TGTGCCAGCAGCCCCAACCGGGGAGGGTATGAGCAGTTCTTC. Protein: CASSPNRGGYEQFF.

The J gene is TRBJ2-7, the V gene TRBV25-1; TRBD1 aligns across 8 bases. Germline-derived CDR1 and CDR2 are MGHDK and SYGVNS. The CDR3 length is 12 residues. With V trimmed by 10 bases and J by 7 bases, 9 bases remained unmatched. CDR3 loop: CATRTGSGEQYF. Written as DNA, the CDR3 is TGTGCCACTCGGACAGGGTCTGGAGAGCAGTACTTC.

This clonotype was picked up a small number of times. This chain joins TRBV3-1 and TRBJ2-7; 11 bases map to TRBD1. Germline values: CDR1 LGHDT, CDR2 YNNKEL (reference sequence). The CDR3 runs to 13 residues. J lost 10 bases, V lost 4 bases, and 6 bases had no gene match. The CDR3 DNA sequence: TGTGCCAGCAGCCCATCGGACAGGGGGCAACAGTACTTC. Amino acids: CASSPSDRGQQYF.

J is TRBJ2-1 and V is TRBV6-2 or TRBV6-3; 8 bases agree with TRBD2. This CDR3 is 12 amino acids long. Unmatched junction bases numbered 3, after V lost 6 bases and J lost 8 bases. Looked up from germline, CDR1 is MNHEY and CDR2 is SVGEGT. The CDR3 DNA is TGTGCCAGCAGAGCGGGAGCCTATGAGCAGTTCTTC. Its protein product is CASRAGAYEQFF.

A few counts support this clonotype. The chain recombines TRBV12-3 or TRBV12-4 with TRBJ2-2, with 8 nucleotides matching TRBD2. J gave up 5 bases and V 2 bases, and 7 bases lay outside the gene matches. This CDR3 region has 16 residues. The CDR3 region has the DNA TGTGCCAGCAGTTTAAATCCACTAGCGGAGACCGGGGAGCTGTTTTTT. Amino acid sequence: CASSLNPLAETGELFF.

This clonotype was detected a few times. V usage is TRBV11-2 and J usage is TRBJ2-7; D remains ambiguous. The CDR3 has 12 residues. Germline V lookup: CDR1 SGHAT, CDR2 FQNNGV. Trimming left V 4 bases short and J 7 bases short, with 11 bases between. The CDR3 bases are TGTGCCAGCAGCTCCTCGCCCGAAGAGCAGTACTTC. Residues: CASSSSPEEQYF. Based on the CDR3 plus reference TRBV11-2 and TRBJ2-7, the full variable domain is EAGVAQSPRYKIIEKRQSVAFWCNPISGHATLYWYQQILGQGPKLLIQFQNNGVVDDSQLPKDRFSAERLKGVDSTLKIQPAKLEDSAVYLCASSSSPEEQYFGPGTRLTVT.

The genes are TRBV29-1 and TRBJ2-7; D is ambiguous. V lost 5 bases to trimming and J lost 3 bases, with 11 bases between them. Germline V gives CDR1 SQVTM, CDR2 ANQGSEA. This CDR3 contains 12 residues. CDR3 loop: CSVKPRDYEQYF. CDR3 DNA: TGCAGCGTTAAACCGCGCGACTACGAGCAGTACTTC.